This T cell receptor (beta chain) was captured by sequencing in a study of shared clonotypes between healthy human individuals. The CDR3 has 15 amino acids. The junction had 12 bases not matched to a gene; V was cut back by 7 bases and J by 8 bases. Germline CDR1 is LNHDA and CDR2 is SQIVND (reference sequence). Execution of the assay was at deep level. In the study's own analysis: ImmunoSEQ yielded junction-only sequences lacking quality scores, so filtering differed. The repertoire was sequenced with immunoSEQ multiplex PCR; TCRdb's copy has only in-frame clones and lacks some. The DNA was the basis for D and trimming; V, J and clone size are from that table. The table has 2,500,000 or so clones, under 95% seen once. With respect to this clone: Its antigen is currently unknown.

Study-level findings and limits: Large depth notwithstanding, sorted-subset sequencing proved incomplete by rarefaction.

This receptor was taken from a young man in good health. Some clones in this sample may be carry-over from other donors' samples. The source material was naive CD4+ T cells from PBMCs. Subset given: CD45RA+ positively selected. V is TRBV19 and J is TRBJ2-1; 9 bases map to TRBD2. DNA of the CDR3: TGTGCCAGTACCGCTGGCGCGGGAGGGCAAGATGAGCAGTTCTTC. Translated, it gives CASTAGAGGQDEQFF. Filled out from reference TRBV19 and TRBJ2-1, the complete variable domain reads DGGITQSPKYLFRKEGQNVTLSCEQNLNHDAMYWYRQDPGQGLRLIYYSQIVNDFQKGDIAEGYSVSREKKESFPLTVTSAQKNPTAFYLCASTAGAGGQDEQFFGPGTRLTVL.